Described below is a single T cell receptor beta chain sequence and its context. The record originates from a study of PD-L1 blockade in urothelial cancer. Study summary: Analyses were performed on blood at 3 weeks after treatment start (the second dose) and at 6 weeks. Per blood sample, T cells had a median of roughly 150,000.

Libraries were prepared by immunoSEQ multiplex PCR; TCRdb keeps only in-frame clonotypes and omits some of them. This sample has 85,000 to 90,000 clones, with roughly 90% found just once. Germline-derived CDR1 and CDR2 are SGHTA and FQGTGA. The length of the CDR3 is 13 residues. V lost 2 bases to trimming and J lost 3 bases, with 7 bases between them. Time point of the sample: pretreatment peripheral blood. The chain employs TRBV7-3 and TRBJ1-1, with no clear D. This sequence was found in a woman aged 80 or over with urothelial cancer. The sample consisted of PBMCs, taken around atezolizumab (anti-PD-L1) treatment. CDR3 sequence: CASSLDSYTEAFF. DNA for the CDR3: TGTGCCAGCAGCTTAGACTCGTACACTGAAGCTTTCTTT. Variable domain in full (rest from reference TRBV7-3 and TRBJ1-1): GAGVSQTPSNKVTEKGKYVELRCDPISGHTALYWYRQSLGQGPEFLIYFQGTGAADDSGLPNDRFFAVRPEGSVSTLKIQRTERGDSAVYLCASSLDSYTEAFFGQGTRLTVV.